This T cell receptor (beta chain) was recorded in a study of blood T cell repertoires in COVID-19. Across the whole study: Sites in the United States, Italy and Spain provided acute and convalescent COVID-19 samples. Sources were T cells, B-cell-depleted T cells, or PBMCs; the material itself was cDNA or gDNA.

The repertoire was sequenced with immunoSEQ multiplex PCR; TCRdb's copy has only in-frame clones and lacks some. The table records about 210,000 clones, around 81% of them present only once. Germline CDR1 reads SGHVS; CDR2 reads FQNEAQ. The ends were cut back, 2 bases at V and 1 base at J, with 8 bases in the middle. CDR3 length: 14 residues. The TCR comes from a woman aged 45 to 65 with acute COVID-19. This chain links TRBV7-8 with TRBJ1-1; D gene unclear. The sequenced sample consisted of PBMCs or T cells enriched from blood (not recorded which). This CDR3 reads CASSLTWSNTEAFF. The DNA for the CDR3 is TGTGCCAGCAGCTTAACATGGTCGAACACTGAAGCTTTCTTT.